The rows below give T cell receptor beta chains drawn from one sample of a study of blood T cell repertoires in COVID-19. Some clones are missing from TCRdb's copy, which holds only in-frame ones; the method was immunoSEQ multiplex PCR. The table records roughly 190,000 clones, around 90% of them present only once. The sample consisted of PBMCs or T cells enriched from blood (not recorded which). The receptors were sampled from a woman in her twenties or thirties who had recovered from COVID-19. Each CDR3 is given with its conserved first and last residue. D genes are given only for firm matches. Clone size, where shown, is once, few, many, or a class for clones that have expanded.

d_call: -; v_call: TRBV11-1; j_call: TRBJ2-7; clone_size: few; cdr3_aa: CASGVSGTADEQYF; cdr3_nt: TGTGCCAGCGGGGTCTCGGGGACTGCCGACGAGCAGTACTTC
d_call: -; v_call: TRBV24-1; j_call: TRBJ2-7; clone_size: -; cdr3_aa: CATSGSGGRYEQYF; cdr3_nt: TGTGCCACCAGTGGCAGTGGCGGTAGGTACGAGCAGTACTTC
d_call: -; v_call: TRBV2; j_call: TRBJ2-7; clone_size: -; cdr3_aa: CASIRWQGSSYEQYF; cdr3_nt: TGTGCCAGCATCAGGTGGCAGGGAAGCTCCTACGAGCAGTACTTC
d_call: -; v_call: TRBV24-1; j_call: TRBJ1-2; clone_size: -; cdr3_aa: CATSDQQGLYGYTF; cdr3_nt: TGTGCCACCAGTGACCAACAGGGTCTCTATGGCTACACCTTC
d_call: -; v_call: TRBV15; j_call: TRBJ2-7; clone_size: -; cdr3_aa: CATSGYGGEQYF; cdr3_nt: TGTGCCACCAGCGGATATGGGGGGGAGCAGTACTTC
d_call: -; v_call: TRBV6-1; j_call: TRBJ2-1; clone_size: -; cdr3_aa: CASSETSIEQFF; cdr3_nt: TGTGCCAGCAGTGAAACTAGCATTGAGCAGTTCTTC
d_call: -; v_call: TRBV7-2; j_call: TRBJ2-3; clone_size: -; cdr3_aa: CASSWEMDTQYF; cdr3_nt: TGTGCCAGCAGCTGGGAGATGGATACGCAGTATTTT
d_call: TRBD2; v_call: TRBV18; j_call: TRBJ2-1; clone_size: -; cdr3_aa: CASSPSLVAGRAYEQFF; cdr3_nt: TGTGCCAGCTCACCATCGCTGGTAGCGGGGAGGGCTTATGAGCAGTTCTTC
d_call: -; v_call: TRBV7-8; j_call: TRBJ2-3; clone_size: -; cdr3_aa: CASSLDRAIDTQYF; cdr3_nt: TGTGCCAGCAGCTTAGACAGGGCAATAGATACGCAGTATTTT
d_call: -; v_call: TRBV5-4; j_call: TRBJ1-3; clone_size: -; cdr3_aa: CASSPSWGPGNTIYF; cdr3_nt: TGTGCCAGCAGCCCCTCTTGGGGGCCTGGAAACACCATATATTTT
d_call: TRBD1; v_call: TRBV29-1; j_call: TRBJ1-6; clone_size: -; cdr3_aa: CSVRTGQNSPLHF; cdr3_nt: TGCAGCGTACGGACAGGTCAGAATTCACCCCTCCACTTT
d_call: TRBD2; v_call: TRBV23-1; j_call: TRBJ2-5; clone_size: -; cdr3_aa: CARGGVETQYF; cdr3_nt: TGCGCCCGTGGGGGGGTGGAGACCCAGTACTTC
d_call: TRBD1; v_call: TRBV19; j_call: TRBJ1-2; clone_size: -; cdr3_aa: CASSKGQNDRDGYTF; cdr3_nt: TGTGCCAGTAGTAAAGGCCAGAACGACAGGGATGGCTACACCTTC
d_call: -; v_call: TRBV7-9; j_call: TRBJ1-2; clone_size: -; cdr3_aa: CASSLGSFEGGYTF; cdr3_nt: TGTGCCAGCAGCTTAGGGAGCTTTGAGGGCGGCTACACCTTC